This is a list of T cell receptor beta chains from one sample in a study of OX40 agonist ivuxolimab in advanced cancers. Here immunoSEQ multiplex PCR was the method, and the copy in TCRdb shows in-frame clones only, minus some. There are about 49,000 clones in the sample; nearly 80% occur only once, and 7.9% lies in the top ten. This specimen was CD4+ or CD8+ T cells sorted from blood, taken in a trial of the OX40 agonist ivuxolimab. The receptors derive from an adult with an advanced solid tumor such as melanoma, head and neck, liver or kidney cancer. The CDR3 runs from the conserved cysteine through the conserved F or W. The D gene is left open where the match is weak. Clone size is given for some rows only: seen once, a few or many times, or a class if the clone is expanded.

>-|TRBV5-4|TRBD1|TRBJ2-7
TGTGCCAGCAGGCCCGGGACAGGGGGCGCGGGGTACGAGCAGTACTTC
CASRPGTGGAGYEQYF
>-|TRBV28|TRBD1|TRBJ1-3
TGTGCCAGCAGTCGGGACAGACCTGGAAACACCATATATTTT
CASSRDRPGNTIYF
>-|TRBV6-1|-|TRBJ2-1
TGTGCCAGCAGGGGGGCCGCCCGAGAGCAGTTCTTC
CASRGAAREQFF
>-|TRBV25-1|-|TRBJ2-2
TGTGCCAGCAGCCTAAGCACCGGGGAGCTGTTTTTT
CASSLSTGELFF
>-|TRBV6-1|-|TRBJ1-3
TGTGCCAGCAGTCAAAGCCAGAACTCTGGAAACACCATATATTTT
CASSQSQNSGNTIYF
>-|TRBV7-2|-|TRBJ1-3
TGTGCCAGCAGCTCCAACTGGGGCTCTGGAAACACCATATATTTT
CASSSNWGSGNTIYF
>-|TRBV2|-|TRBJ2-7
TGTGCCAGCGGGAACAACTACTACGAGCAGTACTTC
CASGNNYYEQYF
>-|TRBV30|-|TRBJ1-4
TGTGCCTGGAGTGATAACAGGCTGACGTTAGTGCGTGAAAAACTGTTTTTT
CAWSDNRLTLVREKLFF
>few|TRBV2|TRBD1|TRBJ2-2
TGTGCCAGCAGTGCAACAGGGGGCATCGGGGAGCTGTTTTTT
CASSATGGIGELFF
>-|TRBV5-4|TRBD1|TRBJ1-1
TGTGCCAGCAGCTCACAGGGGGCCGACACTGAAGCTTTCTTT
CASSSQGADTEAFF
>-|TRBV6-1|-|TRBJ2-7
TGTGCCAGCAGTGGGGTTCATGAGGGCGAGCAGTACTTC
CASSGVHEGEQYF
>-|TRBV15|-|TRBJ2-1
TGTGCCACCCTTAGCAGCTTTTCCTACAATGAGCAGTTCTTC
CATLSSFSYNEQFF
>-|TRBV4-1|-|TRBJ2-1
TGCGCCAGCAGCCAAGAGGCGATGACCCCGGGACGAAAAAATGAGCAGTTCTTC
CASSQEAMTPGRKNEQFF
>-|TRBV11-1|-|TRBJ2-1
TGTGCCAGCAGCTTAAATGGGGGGAGCTCCTACAATGAGCAGTTCTTC
CASSLNGGSSYNEQFF
>-|TRBV27|-|TRBJ1-2
TGTGCCAGCAGTTTAGCTTCGGACGGCTATGGCTACACCTTC
CASSLASDGYGYTF
>-|TRBV19|TRBD2|TRBJ2-2
TGTGCCAGTAGTATAGTAGCGGGAGAGGACGGGGAGCTGTTTTTT
CASSIVAGEDGELFF
>-|TRBV18|-|TRBJ1-5
TGTGCCAGCCGGAAGGACAATCAGCCCCAGCATTTT
CASRKDNQPQHF
>-|TRBV9|-|TRBJ1-1
TGTGCCAGCAGGATGGCGGGTGACACTGAAGCTTTCTTT
CASRMAGDTEAFF
>-|TRBV19|TRBD1|TRBJ1-1
TGTGCCAGTCGGGAGACAGGGACGAACACTGAAGCTTTCTTT
CASRETGTNTEAFF
>few|TRBV5-4|-|TRBJ1-1
TGTGCCAGCAGCTTGGACGCATGGAACACTGAAGCTTTCTTT
CASSLDAWNTEAFF
>-|TRBV5-1|-|TRBJ2-3
TGCGCCAGCAGCTTGGGGCCCGCCACAGATACGCAGTATTTT
CASSLGPATDTQYF
>-|TRBV13|-|TRBJ2-1
TGTGCCAGCAGTTCCCTAGCGGCCTACACAGGGGAGCAGTTCTTC
CASSSLAAYTGEQFF
>-|TRBV18|TRBD1|TRBJ1-1
TGTGCCAGCTCACCGATGACAGGGAGGGATACTGAAGCTTTCTTT
CASSPMTGRDTEAFF
>-|TRBV29-1|-|TRBJ2-7
TGCAGCGTATGCTTCGGGGTCTCCTACGAGCAGTACTTC
CSVCFGVSYEQYF
>once|TRBV19|TRBD1|TRBJ1-1
TGTGCCAGTAGTAGGACAGGGGGCACTGAAGCTTTCTTT
CASSRTGGTEAFF
>-|TRBV28|TRBD1|TRBJ1-5
TGTGCCAGCAGTAGAGGGACAGGGATTAGCAATCAGCCCCAGCATTTT
CASSRGTGISNQPQHF
>-|TRBV29-1|TRBD1|TRBJ2-2
TGCAGCGGTAGTACAGGGGATTCCGGGGAGCTGTTTTTT
CSGSTGDSGELFF
>-|TRBV10-3|TRBD1|TRBJ1-2
TGTGCCATCAGACTAATGACAGGGAAGGACTATGGCTACACCTTC
CAIRLMTGKDYGYTF
>-|TRBV5-6|-|TRBJ2-7
TGTGCCAGCAGCTTGGGTTCCAGGGACTACGAGCAGTACTTC
CASSLGSRDYEQYF
>-|TRBV14|TRBD2|TRBJ2-1
TGTGCCAGCAGCCAAGATCTAGCGGGAGGGGGTGAGCAGTTCTTC
CASSQDLAGGGEQFF
>-|TRBV11-2|TRBD1|TRBJ1-5
TGTGCCAGCAGCTTAGATGGGACAGATTCAATTCCCCAGCATTTT
CASSLDGTDSIPQHF
>-|TRBV19|TRBD1|TRBJ2-3
TGTGCCACCCCGCCGCATGGGGACAGGGGAACAGATACGCAGTATTTT
CATPPHGDRGTDTQYF
>-|TRBV18|-|TRBJ1-6
TGTGCCAGCTCACCACGCAGGGAGTATAATTCACCCCTCCACTTT
CASSPRREYNSPLHF
>-|TRBV12-5|TRBD2|TRBJ2-3
TGTGCTAGTGCCCCTCCGGGGGGGACCGCAGATACGCAGTATTTT
CASAPPGGTADTQYF
>-|TRBV6-6|-|TRBJ1-5
TGTGCCAGCAGTTACTCGAGGGACGCGGCCACTCAGCCCCAGCATTTT
CASSYSRDAATQPQHF
>once|TRBV12-5|TRBD2|TRBJ2-7
TGTGCTAGTGGTCGGGGGGCGGGAGGGCCCCAGTACGAGCAGTACTTC
CASGRGAGGPQYEQYF
>-|TRBV5-1|-|TRBJ2-1
TGCGCCAGCAGCTTGGACGCCAGGTTAGGTCTAGTTAATGAGCAGTTCTTC
CASSLDARLGLVNEQFF
>-|TRBV11-2|-|TRBJ2-2
TGTGCCAGCAGCTTCACGCGAACGAACACCGGGGAGCTGTTTTTT
CASSFTRTNTGELFF
>-|TRBV7-7|-|TRBJ1-1
TGTGCCAGCAGCTTGTCCTCGAACACTGAAGCTTTCTTT
CASSLSSNTEAFF
>-|TRBV14|-|TRBJ2-6
TGTGCCAGCGCGTCTAGGGGACGGGACTCTGGGGCCAACGTCCTGACTTTC
CASASRGRDSGANVLTF
>few|TRBV9|-|TRBJ1-1
TGTGCCAGCAGCCAATTAGGGACCCAGGGCACTGAAGCTTTCTTT
CASSQLGTQGTEAFF
>-|TRBV7-2|-|TRBJ2-3
TGTGCCAGCAGTTACGCCCGGGGGACAGATACGCAGTATTTT
CASSYARGTDTQYF
>-|TRBV28|-|TRBJ2-4
TGTGCCAGCAAGAACTTAGCCAAAAACATTCAGTACTTC
CASKNLAKNIQYF
>-|TRBV19|TRBD2|TRBJ2-7
TGTGCCAGTAGTCCGGGAGGGAGCTCCTACGAGCAGTACTTC
CASSPGGSSYEQYF
>-|TRBV19|TRBD2|TRBJ2-1
TGTGCCAGTAGTAGACTAGCTGATGAGCAGTTCTTC
CASSRLADEQFF
>-|TRBV25-1|-|TRBJ1-1
TGTGCCAGCAGGAGGGGTGGGGGTACTGAAGCTTTCTTT
CASRRGGGTEAFF
>-|TRBV6-6|-|TRBJ1-6
TGTGCCAGCAGTTACGGCCCAAATAATTCACCCCTCCACTTT
CASSYGPNNSPLHF
>-|TRBV11-3|TRBD1|TRBJ1-2
TGTGCCAGCAGCCAGGGACAGAACTATGGCTACACCTTC
CASSQGQNYGYTF
>-|TRBV11-2|TRBD1|TRBJ2-2
TGTGCCAGCAGCTCGGGACAGGGAGGCACCGGGGAGCTGTTTTTT
CASSSGQGGTGELFF